Presented here are 4 T cell receptor beta chains from one specimen sequenced in a study of OX40 agonist ivuxolimab in advanced cancers. Sequencing was performed with immunoSEQ multiplex PCR; in TCRdb, only in-frame clones are kept and a portion is missing. The sample lists some 64,000 clones, approximately 81% occurring once. Specimen: CD4+ or CD8+ T cells sorted from blood, collected in a trial of the OX40 agonist ivuxolimab. Receptors were obtained from an adult with an advanced solid tumor such as melanoma, head and neck, liver or kidney cancer.

This chain uses TRBV28 with TRBJ2-7; TRBD2 agrees at 7 bases. The CDR3 is 15 residues long. J lost 3 bases, V lost 6 bases, and 11 bases had no gene match. Germline values: CDR1 MDHEN, CDR2 SYDVKM. This CDR3 is CASSRGGGRVYEQYF. The CDR3 DNA sequence: TGTGCCAGCAGCAGAGGTGGCGGGAGAGTCTACGAGCAGTACTTC.

This chain connects TRBV6-1 to TRBJ1-1, with D hard to call. This CDR3 spans 14 amino acids. Deletions cut 1 base from V and 1 base from J, with 7 bases between. CDR1 MNHNS and CDR2 SASEGT come from the germline V gene. CDR3 protein: CASSEVGENTEAFF. CDR3 coding DNA: TGTGCCAGCAGTGAAGTCGGGGAGAACACTGAAGCTTTCTTT.

The rearrangement joins TRBV2 to TRBJ2-3; TRBD2 is a possible D gene (6 bases). This CDR3 has 14 residues. Trimming pared 6 bases from V and 2 bases from J, leaving 12 bases between. Germline values: CDR1 SNHLY, CDR2 FYNNEI. The CDR3 DNA reads as TGTGCCAGCAGAGATCGGGAGAACACAGATACGCAGTATTTT. Protein product: CASRDRENTDTQYF.

The chain links TRBV9 to TRBJ2-1; tentatively, D is TRBD1 (6 bases). The CDR3 runs to 17 residues. Per germline, CDR1 SGDLS and CDR2 YYNGEE. The ends were cut back, 4 bases at V and 1 base at J, with 18 bases in the middle. In DNA form, the CDR3 reads TGTGCCAGCAGCCCTAAGAAGGGGGAGAAGTCCTACAATGAGCAGTTCTTC. Its translation: CASSPKKGEKSYNEQFF.